This TCR beta chain comes out of a study of T cell clonality in common variable immunodeficiency (dated by TCRdb to 2014 to 2015). Standard criteria were used to diagnose CVID, namely serum IgG, IgA and/or IgM reduced below the normal range together with specific antibody deficiency. A total of around 44 subjects (approximately 15 female and approximately 30 male; age range roughly 9 to 70 years, mean age about 40) were included in the CVID group. Predominantly Caucasian heritage was noted among both the CVID patients and the healthy controls. At the time of study participation, every CVID subject had been on replacement immunoglobulin therapy for at least one year. At blood collection, none of the CVID subjects was ill or on immunomodulatory or immunosuppressive medication. Heparinized peripheral whole blood samples of about 4.5 to 8 ml were collected from each donor. Genomic DNA from adults with common variable immune deficiency (CVID) and from healthy adult controls was the source for sequencing TCRbeta CDR3 repertoires. To isolate peripheral blood mononuclear cells, diluted blood was subjected to density centrifugation over Hypaque 1077 or Ficoll-Paque. Unsorted mononuclear cells served as the source of genomic DNA, which was extracted either by Qiagen column purification or by a centrifugation-based method.

This clone was detected only a few times. What antigen it recognizes has not been identified. Coverage ceases 3 residues before the CDR3 finishes, and the germline J gene fills in the end. For sequencing, equivalent amounts of genomic DNA were input from CVID and control samples. For every sample, a 60 bp segment covering the rearranged TCRbeta CDR3 region was amplified and then sequenced. The immunoSEQ assay, a bias-corrected multiplex PCR combined with high-throughput sequencing, was used for TCRbeta amplification. On the study's bioinformatics: Each unique nucleotide sequence was treated as a clone and annotated with V, D and J genes, copy number and frequency. Sequences were labeled productive if in frame, and non-productive if out of frame or containing stop codons. As previously described, clonality was computed from Shannon's entropy. The predicted amino acid sequences of productive clones were used to derive mean CDR3 Kyte-Doolittle hydropathy. Hierarchical clustering of scaled V gene usage was performed with the R hclust function using Manhattan distance and complete linkage. Sharing of clones by CDR3 amino acid sequence was evaluated through resampling of 12 repertoires per group over 100 rounds. The repertoires were searched for some 70 published EBV-specific TCRbeta sequences and about 240 published CMV-specific TCRbeta sequences. Analysis left out two CVID samples that produced under 10,000 sequences, so 35 to 50 CVID repertoires remained. TCRdb mirrors the immuneACCESS table, restricted to in-frame sequences. Some clones are absent from its copies; in checked studies, under half trace to an unresolved V gene, and the reason for the others is unknown. V, J and clone size were drawn from that table, and D and trimming were deduced from the DNA. The sample has some 7,100 clones on record, with no singletons. Together, the top ten hold about 5% of the sample.

Study-wide conclusions, independent of this receptor: TCRbeta clonality was higher in CVID subjects than in healthy controls (t-test p = 0.018), and the increase was most characteristic of about a third of subjects. Patient heterogeneity within the CVID cohort put limits on correlating repertoire features with clinical complications. Although equal DNA input was used, an average of approximately 82,000 unique sequences per sample was obtained for controls, compared with some 30,000 for CVID samples. According to the authors, finding the cause of the higher clonality in CVID would require sequencing the repertoires of T cell subpopulations. CVID TCRbeta sequences were reported to have fewer deletions and N-nucleotide insertions and to lack highly modified clones with 13 or more V deletions. CVID subjects shared fewer TCRbeta clones with each other than healthy controls did (p < 0.0001).

The CDR3 starts with the cysteine, ends with the phenylalanine, and has 14 residues. The CDR3 was read in part: 33 bases, with the frame set at base 1. CDR1 KGHSH and CDR2 LQKENI were looked up in the germline V gene. The germline V and J ends show losses of 4 bases and 0 bases respectively, and no gene match explains 2 bases of the junction. The origin of this receptor is a human donor with common variable immunodeficiency. Specimen: peripheral blood mononuclear cells. Here the chain combines TRBV18 and TRBJ2-7; TRBD1 matches 8 bases in the middle. The CDR3 DNA, read in part, is TGTGCCAGCTCACAAACAGGGGGCTCCTACGAG. Translation gives CASSQTGGSYE. The whole CDR3 reads CASSQTGGSYEQYF.